This T cell receptor (beta chain) was sequenced in a study of blood T cell repertoires in COVID-19. Individuals aged about 18 to 89 years were recruited from about two dozen US areas. Recovered status in Cohort 3 required two negative PCRs, clearance, or symptom resolution. This CDR3 has 14 residues. With 2 bases removed from V and 0 bases from J, the gap between germline ends came to 5 bases. Germline V CDR1 and CDR2: SEHNR, FQNEAQ (reference sequence). Sequencing used immunoSEQ multiplex PCR; TCRdb keeps in-frame clones, though not all of them. The sample shows under 200,000 clones, about 86% of them seen only once.

This TCR was sampled from a man aged 50 to 60 who had recovered from COVID-19. The specimen was PBMCs or T cells enriched from blood (not recorded which). The rearrangement uses TRBV7-9 and TRBJ1-5; D not resolved. The CDR3 sequence: CASSLISSNQPQHF. As DNA, the CDR3 is TGTGCCAGCAGCTTAATTAGTAGCAATCAGCCCCAGCATTTT.